This TCR beta chain was sequenced during a study of PD-1 blockade in classical Hodgkin lymphoma. This CDR3 is 14 amino acids long. Germline V gene sequence: CDR1 KGHSH, CDR2 LQKENI. V lost 1 base, J lost 2 bases, and 5 bases lay in between. There was relapse after autologous stem cell transplantation in every patient, and there was variation in brentuximab vedotin exposure. Best responses were complete response, partial response or progressive disease. For this clone: The target antigen is unknown.

Study observations and caveats: Lower baseline TCR diversity was reported for newly diagnosed patients than for healthy donors.

Profiled with immunoSEQ multiplex PCR; TCRdb holds only in-frame clones, not every one. The data contain just under 30,000 clones, around three quarters of them singletons. The receptor was isolated from a human donor with classical Hodgkin lymphoma. This sequence joins TRBV18 and TRBJ1-4; D remains ambiguous. The input for sequencing was peripheral blood mononuclear cells (PBMCs), taken before the second cycle of nivolumab. CDR3 in DNA: TGTGCCAGCTCACCACAGCCCACTAATGAAAAACTGTTTTTT. It codes for CASSPQPTNEKLFF.